The 18 T cell receptor beta chains below were found in one sample sequenced in a study of long-term antiretroviral therapy in people with HIV. Researchers ran immunoSEQ v3.0 at survey level. This table comes from immunoSEQ multiplex PCR, and its TCRdb copy is limited to in-frame clones, with some not included. The sample lists 20,000 to 25,000 clones; just under 85% were seen once. The material sequenced was unsorted PBMCs, taken 4 years after starting antiretroviral therapy. Every receptor here comes from a man aged 18 to 29 with HIV.

The chain joins TRBV7-9 to TRBJ1-6, with D perhaps TRBD1 (5 bases). Trimming cost V 5 bases and J 9 bases, with 11 bases left between them. Germline CDR1 reads SEHNR; CDR2 reads FQNEAQ (reference sequence). The CDR3 length is 13 residues. In nucleotides, the CDR3 is TGTGCCAGCAGCCCTCGGGACCTTTCACCCCTCCACTTT. Translation gives CASSPRDLSPLHF.

CDR3 protein: CASSYSGFEQYF. In DNA, the CDR3 is TGTGCCAGCAGTTACTCAGGGTTCGAGCAGTACTTC. V usage is TRBV6-5 and J usage is TRBJ2-7; D ambiguous. The germline CDR1 and CDR2 sequences are MNHEY and SVGAGI. The germline V and J ends were trimmed by 0 bases and 6 bases, with 6 bases remaining between them. The CDR3 spans 12 residues.

The chain is built from TRBV29-1 and TRBJ2-3, with D unclear. The CDR3 extends over 10 amino acids. Germline values: CDR1 SQVTM, CDR2 ANQGSEA. V gave up 4 bases and J gave up 3 bases, with 2 bases separating them. Here the CDR3 DNA reads TGCAGCGTTGGGACAGATACGCAGTATTTT. Its protein product is CSVGTDTQYF.

The gene calls are TRBV30 and TRBJ1-5, with 9 bases identical to TRBD1. The CDR3 covers 15 residues. Germline V lookup: CDR1 GTSNPN, CDR2 SVGIG (reference sequence). V shed 3 bases, J shed 3 bases, and the junction held 6 bases outside the gene matches. The CDR3 nucleotides are TGTGCCTGGAGCCCGGGACAGGGACACAATCAGCCCCAGCATTTT. Amino acids: CAWSPGQGHNQPQHF. The full variable domain, rest sourced from reference TRBV30 and TRBJ1-5, is SQTIHQWPATLVQPVGSPLSLECTVEGTSNPNLYWYRQAAGRGLQLLFYSVGIGQISSEVPQNLSASRPQDRQFILSSKKLLLSDSGFYLCAWSPGQGHNQPQHFGDGTRLSIL.

The chain is built from TRBV18 and TRBJ2-7, with D maybe TRBD2 (5 bases). Deletions cut 2 bases from V and 2 bases from J, with 7 bases between. CDR3 length equals 13 residues. Germline assignment: CDR1 KGHSH and CDR2 LQKENI. The CDR3 DNA sequence: TGTGCCAGCTCACCAGAGGGCACCTACGAGCAGTACGTC. Residues: CASSPEGTYEQYV.

The rearrangement uses TRBV28 and TRBJ1-4, with D possibly matching TRBD1 (5 bases). Germline assignment: CDR1 MDHEN and CDR2 SYDVKM. Trimming stripped 10 bases from V and 0 bases from J, with 15 bases between. This CDR3 has 15 amino acids. The DNA of the CDR3 is TGTGCCACCTATCCTGGGGGGGCAACTAATGAAAAACTGTTTTTT. It yields the protein CATYPGGATNEKLFF.

This clone was seen only a few times. This chain uses TRBV6-1 with TRBJ2-2, with 12 nucleotides matching TRBD2. Germline V gene lookup returns CDR1 MNHNS and CDR2 SASEGT. Trimming cost V 1 base and J 9 bases; bases outside gene matches: 3. There are 15 residues in the CDR3. The CDR3 loop is CASSEGTSGVRELFF. In nucleotides, the CDR3 is TGTGCCAGCAGTGAAGGGACTAGCGGGGTCAGGGAGCTGTTTTTT.

V is TRBV19 and J is TRBJ1-2, with 9 positions matching TRBD1. From germline, CDR1 is LNHDA and CDR2 SQIVND (reference sequence). The CDR3 has 16 residues. The V and J ends lost 3 bases and 10 bases, in that order; junction bases with no gene match: 15. This CDR3 reads CASSMAGTGHRRDYTF. DNA for the CDR3: TGTGCCAGTAGTATGGCCGGGACAGGGCATAGGAGGGACTACACCTTC.

The chain recombines TRBV29-1 with TRBJ1-2, with a weak D call TRBD1 (6 bases). Germline V CDR1 and CDR2: SQVTM, ANQGSEA. CDR3 length equals 12 residues. Trimming pared 6 bases from V and 6 bases from J, leaving 14 bases between. The CDR3 sequence is CSVYRAGNGYTF. CDR3 DNA sequence: TGCAGCGTGTACAGGGCGGGCAATGGCTACACCTTC.

This chain links TRBV5-1 with TRBJ2-5; 7 bases are a match to TRBD1. The CDR3 is 15 residues long. V trimming: 4 bases; J trimming: 4 bases; junction bases outside the gene matches: 10. The germline V gene has CDR1 SGHRS and CDR2 YFSETQ. The DNA for the CDR3 is TGCGCCAGCAGCCCCCTCCGGACAGGCGGAGAGACCCAGTACTTC. It yields the protein CASSPLRTGGETQYF.

The chain carries TRBV19 and TRBJ1-2; 9 positions agree with TRBD1. Germline CDR1 LNHDA, CDR2 SQIVND (reference sequence). With 8 bases clipped from V and 4 bases from J, the junction kept 5 bases outside the gene matches. The CDR3 runs to 13 residues. The CDR3 bases are TGTGCCAGTGAAGCGGACAGGGGCTATGGCTACACCTTC. It specifies CASEADRGYGYTF.

This clone was seen only once. The V and J genes are TRBV18 and TRBJ1-1; D might be TRBD1 (5 bases). The V end lost 2 bases, the J end lost 3 bases, and 10 bases lay between the germline ends. Germline loops: CDR1 KGHSH, CDR2 LQKENI. CDR3 length equals 14 residues. The CDR3 DNA follows: TGTGCCAGCTCACCAAACCTGGGGGACACTGAAGCTTTCTTT. This gives the protein CASSPNLGDTEAFF.

This clone occurred once. CDR3 sequence: CASSYSPGGNEKLFF. The DNA for the CDR3 is TGTGCCAGCAGTTATTCGCCGGGGGGAAATGAAAAACTGTTTTTT. The V and J genes are TRBV6-6 and TRBJ1-4; maybe TRBD1 (5 bases). Germline V gene sequence: CDR1 MNHNY, CDR2 SVGAGI (reference sequence). Trimming shortened V by 3 bases and J by 5 bases, and 13 bases separated the two germline ends. The CDR3 is made up of 15 amino acids.

The J gene is TRBJ2-7, the V gene TRBV11-2; no definite D call. The CDR3 is 15 amino acids. V was trimmed by 3 bases and J by 1 base, leaving 13 bases between them. Germline CDR1 is SGHAT and CDR2 is FQNNGV. This chain's CDR3 is CASSFTDFGSYEQYV. The CDR3 nucleotides are TGTGCCAGCAGCTTTACAGACTTTGGGTCCTACGAGCAGTACGTC.

This chain uses TRBV7-9 with TRBJ2-5; 11 bases are a match to TRBD2. This CDR3 spans 17 amino acids. J lost 0 bases, V lost 5 bases, and 8 bases had no gene match. Germline lookup yields CDR1 SEHNR and CDR2 FQNEAQ (reference sequence). This CDR3 is CASSRSSGGRYQETQYF. The CDR3 DNA reads TGTGCCAGCAGCCGTTCTAGCGGGGGGCGTTACCAAGAGACCCAGTACTTC.

This chain connects TRBV4-1 to TRBJ2-1; D uncertain. CDR3 length: 16 amino acids. The germline V gene encodes CDR1 MGHRA and CDR2 YSYEKL. V was trimmed by 1 base and J by 2 bases, leaving 12 bases between them. DNA of the CDR3: TGCGCCAGCAGCCAAGTTGGCCAGATCCCCTACAATGAGCAGTTCTTC. Its protein is CASSQVGQIPYNEQFF.

The gene calls are TRBV29-1 and TRBJ2-1, with D possibly being TRBD1 or TRBD2 (6 bases each). This CDR3 contains 12 residues. Germline loops: CDR1 SQVTM, CDR2 ANQGSEA. The ends were cut back, 4 bases at V and 8 bases at J, with 12 bases in the middle. In DNA form, the CDR3 reads TGCAGCGTTGTAGGGGGGCCAGATGAGCAGTTCTTC. It specifies CSVVGGPDEQFF.

The V gene is TRBV7-3, the J gene TRBJ2-2, with D unresolved. Per germline, CDR1 SGHTA and CDR2 FQGTGA. V gave up 1 base and J gave up 2 bases, with 5 bases separating them. This CDR3 comprises 14 residues. The CDR3 nucleotides read TGTGCCAGCAGCTTAATCGTTAACACCGGGGAGCTGTTTTTT. This sequence encodes CASSLIVNTGELFF.